A selection of T cell receptor beta chains follows, all from one sample in a study of blood T cell repertoires in COVID-19. Profiling relied on immunoSEQ multiplex PCR, and the TCRdb table lists in-frame clones only, not all of them. The table records roughly 59,000 clones, about four fifths of them present only once. Sequencing used peripheral blood. These receptors were collected from a woman of 80 years or more with acute or convalescent COVID-19. Both conserved end residues are part of each CDR3. The order of the fields is clone size, J gene, D gene, V gene, CDR3 DNA, CDR3 protein. A D gene is named only where the DNA matches it firmly. The size of a clone is reported for some rows only, either as once, few or many, or as a class for expanded clones.

clone size: .
J gene: TRBJ2-5
D gene: TRBD2
V gene: TRBV5-4
CDR3 DNA: TGTGCCAGCAGCTCGAGCTTTCTGGCTAGCGGGGCACAAGAGACCCAGTACTTC
CDR3 protein: CASSSSFLASGAQETQYF

clone size: .
J gene: TRBJ1-5
D gene: .
V gene: TRBV21-1
CDR3 DNA: TGTCTCAGCAGGGGCGGGGTCCAGCCCCAGCATTTT
CDR3 protein: CLSRGGVQPQHF

clone size: .
J gene: TRBJ2-7
D gene: .
V gene: TRBV27
CDR3 DNA: TGTGCCAGCCTCCCCTCCGGGAGCCGCGAGCAGTACTTC
CDR3 protein: CASLPSGSREQYF

clone size: once
J gene: TRBJ2-7
D gene: TRBD2
V gene: TRBV27
CDR3 DNA: TGTGCCAGCAGTCCAAACCTAGCGGGGATCTACGAGCAGTACTTC
CDR3 protein: CASSPNLAGIYEQYF

clone size: few
J gene: TRBJ1-6
D gene: .
V gene: TRBV24-1
CDR3 DNA: TGTGCCACCAGTGATCCTCTGACGCCGCGGCCCTATAATTCACCCCTCCACTTT
CDR3 protein: CATSDPLTPRPYNSPLHF

clone size: .
J gene: TRBJ2-1
D gene: TRBD1
V gene: TRBV10-3
CDR3 DNA: TGTGCCATCAGAGGGGACAGGGACGATGAGCAGTTCTTC
CDR3 protein: CAIRGDRDDEQFF

clone size: .
J gene: TRBJ1-2
D gene: TRBD1
V gene: TRBV6-1
CDR3 DNA: TGTGCCAGCAGTGAGGACAGGACCCGAGTCTACACCTTC
CDR3 protein: CASSEDRTRVYTF

clone size: .
J gene: TRBJ1-1
D gene: .
V gene: TRBV12-3/TRBV12-4
CDR3 DNA: TGTGCCAGCAGTTTCTGGCTGAACACTGAAGCTTTCTTT
CDR3 protein: CASSFWLNTEAFF

clone size: .
J gene: TRBJ2-7
D gene: TRBD2
V gene: TRBV19
CDR3 DNA: TGTGCCAGTAGTCACCCCGGGACTAGCGCTGGCGAGCAGTACTTC
CDR3 protein: CASSHPGTSAGEQYF

clone size: .
J gene: TRBJ2-5
D gene: .
V gene: TRBV2
CDR3 DNA: TGTGCCAGCCGGGTGGGGGGAGGATACCAAGAGACCCAGTACTTC
CDR3 protein: CASRVGGGYQETQYF

clone size: .
J gene: TRBJ2-7
D gene: TRBD2
V gene: TRBV5-6
CDR3 DNA: TGTGCCAGCAGCACCGGCGGGGGACTAGCGGGCTACGAGCAGTACTTC
CDR3 protein: CASSTGGGLAGYEQYF

clone size: .
J gene: TRBJ2-4
D gene: .
V gene: TRBV6-5
CDR3 DNA: TGTGCCAGCTTATCAGGGGGGACCAAAAACATTCAGTACTTC
CDR3 protein: CASLSGGTKNIQYF

clone size: .
J gene: TRBJ1-2
D gene: .
V gene: TRBV24-1
CDR3 DNA: TGTGCCACCAGTGATTTGGGGGGGGATGGCTACACCTTC
CDR3 protein: CATSDLGGDGYTF

clone size: once
J gene: TRBJ2-3
D gene: TRBD2
V gene: TRBV5-4
CDR3 DNA: TGTGCCAGCAGCTACTGCCGGGGGTCTAGCGGTTGCACAGATACGCAGTATTTT
CDR3 protein: CASSYCRGSSGCTDTQYF

clone size: .
J gene: TRBJ2-1
D gene: .
V gene: TRBV7-2
CDR3 DNA: TGTGCCAGCAGCTTTCCAGGAATTTACAATGAGCAGTTCTTC
CDR3 protein: CASSFPGIYNEQFF

clone size: .
J gene: TRBJ1-5
D gene: .
V gene: TRBV24-1
CDR3 DNA: TGTGCCACCAGTGACTCTGGACGGGGTCAGCCCCAGCATTTT
CDR3 protein: CATSDSGRGQPQHF

clone size: once
J gene: TRBJ2-2
D gene: TRBD1
V gene: TRBV12-3/TRBV12-4
CDR3 DNA: TGTGCCAGCAGAGCAGGGGGCGCGCGGGAGCTGTTTTTT
CDR3 protein: CASRAGGARELFF

clone size: .
J gene: TRBJ1-1
D gene: .
V gene: TRBV4-1
CDR3 DNA: TGCGCCAGCAGCCAAGTTCCAGGGACTGAAGCTTTCTTT
CDR3 protein: CASSQVPGTEAFF

clone size: .
J gene: TRBJ1-5
D gene: .
V gene: TRBV19
CDR3 DNA: TGTGCCAGTAGTATCGGGGGGGCAGGTAATCAGCCCCAGCATTTT
CDR3 protein: CASSIGGAGNQPQHF

clone size: .
J gene: TRBJ2-3
D gene: TRBD2
V gene: TRBV19
CDR3 DNA: TGTGCCAGTAGCGTCAGCGGGAGTGACACAGATACGCAGTATTTT
CDR3 protein: CASSVSGSDTDTQYF

clone size: .
J gene: TRBJ2-3
D gene: TRBD1
V gene: TRBV5-1
CDR3 DNA: TGCGCCAGCAGCGGGCTTGGGGGACAGGGGACCGATACGCAGTATTTT
CDR3 protein: CASSGLGGQGTDTQYF

clone size: .
J gene: TRBJ2-3
D gene: TRBD2
V gene: TRBV7-2
CDR3 DNA: TGTGCCAGCAGCTCTACTAGCGGGGGGTACACAGATACGCAGTATTTT
CDR3 protein: CASSSTSGGYTDTQYF

clone size: .
J gene: TRBJ1-2
D gene: .
V gene: TRBV15
CDR3 DNA: TGTGCCACCAGCAGAGTAGTAACTCAGGGGTATGGCTACACCTTC
CDR3 protein: CATSRVVTQGYGYTF

clone size: .
J gene: TRBJ2-7
D gene: TRBD2
V gene: TRBV19
CDR3 DNA: TGTGCCAGTAGTACTGGGGCTAGCGGGACCTACGAGCAGTACTTC
CDR3 protein: CASSTGASGTYEQYF

clone size: .
J gene: TRBJ1-4
D gene: .
V gene: TRBV23-1
CDR3 DNA: TGCGCCAGCAGTCAATCGATAGTTCCGGCGGCGTACTCAACTAATGAAAAACTGTTTTTT
CDR3 protein: CASSQSIVPAAYSTNEKLFF

clone size: .
J gene: TRBJ1-2
D gene: TRBD1
V gene: TRBV27
CDR3 DNA: TGTGCCAGCAGTTTATCGGCAGGGGGCAACACCTTC
CDR3 protein: CASSLSAGGNTF

clone size: once
J gene: TRBJ1-2
D gene: TRBD1
V gene: TRBV6-5
CDR3 DNA: TGTGCCAGCAGGGGACAGGGAAACTATGGCTACACCTTC
CDR3 protein: CASRGQGNYGYTF

clone size: .
J gene: TRBJ2-1
D gene: TRBD2
V gene: TRBV5-1
CDR3 DNA: TGCGCCAGCAGCCCTTCGCCTAGCGGTACCTACAATGAGCAGTTCTTC
CDR3 protein: CASSPSPSGTYNEQFF